This T cell receptor (beta chain) derives from a study of shared clonotypes between healthy human individuals. Looking at the study overall: CD8 memory received one plate per donor, CD8 naive two, CD4 memory three and CD4 naive three.

CDR1 and CDR2 (germline): SGHRS, YFSETQ. V was trimmed by 3 bases and J by 0 bases, leaving 7 bases between them. This CDR3 is 15 amino acids long. Clones were sequenced by immunoSEQ multiplex PCR, and TCRdb holds only the in-frame ones, with some missing. Among a few million clones, around 95% were seen once, and the ten largest hold around 0.13%. The V gene is TRBV5-1, the J gene TRBJ2-6, with unresolved D. Input material: naive CD4+ T cells sorted from blood. Subset noted: CD45RA+ positively selected. The receptor's source is a young man in good health. The CDR3 nucleotides read TGCGCCAGCAGCTCGAAGGGCTCTGGGGCCAACGTCCTGACTTTC. This translates into CASSSKGSGANVLTF.